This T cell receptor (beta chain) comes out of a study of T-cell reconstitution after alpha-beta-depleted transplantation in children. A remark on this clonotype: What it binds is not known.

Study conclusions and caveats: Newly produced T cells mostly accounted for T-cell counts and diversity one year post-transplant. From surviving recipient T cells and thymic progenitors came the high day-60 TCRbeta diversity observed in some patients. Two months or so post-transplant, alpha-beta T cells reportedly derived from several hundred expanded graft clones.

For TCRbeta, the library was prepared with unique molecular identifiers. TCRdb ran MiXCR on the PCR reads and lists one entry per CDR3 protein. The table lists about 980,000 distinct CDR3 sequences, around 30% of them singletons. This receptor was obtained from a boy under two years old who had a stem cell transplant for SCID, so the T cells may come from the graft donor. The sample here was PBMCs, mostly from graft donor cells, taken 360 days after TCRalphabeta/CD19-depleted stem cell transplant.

The CDR3 coding sequence is TGTGCCAGCAGCTTCCAACACGGTGGGGACACCGGGGAGCTGTTTTTT. This codes for CASSFQHGGDTGELFF. The chain couples TRBV7-6 to TRBJ2-2; unclear D gene. V dropped 3 bases and J dropped 3 bases, with 14 bases sitting between them. Germline CDR1 and CDR2: SGHVS and FNYEAQ. CDR3 size: 16 residues.